The 14 T cell receptor beta chains presented below share a single source sample, sequenced in a study of blood T cell repertoires in COVID-19. The table came from immunoSEQ multiplex PCR; TCRdb's copy has only in-frame clones and leaves some out. Of 110,000 or so clones detected, around four fifths appear once; the ten largest clones hold 9.5% to 13%. Material for sequencing was peripheral blood. The receptors were sampled from a human donor in a cohort sampled during active COVID-19.

This chain links TRBV11-2 with TRBJ2-5, with D maybe TRBD2 (5 bases). The CDR3 is 15 residues long. Germline assignment: CDR1 SGHAT and CDR2 FQNNGV. V lost 1 base and J lost 2, with 11 bases in between. For the CDR3, the DNA is TGTGCCAGCAGCTTAGCTTGGACGGGGCAAGAGACCCAGTACTTC. The encoded protein is CASSLAWTGQETQYF.

This chain joins TRBV15 and TRBJ2-7; TRBD2 matches at 9 bases. The V segment lost 0 bases and the J segment 2 bases; nucleotides outside the gene matches: 8. This CDR3 comprises 17 residues. Looked up from germline, CDR1 is LNHNV and CDR2 is YYDKDF (reference sequence). The CDR3 bases are TGTGCCACCAGCAGAGATCCGGCTAGCGGGGAAACCTACGAGCAGTACTTC. Amino acids: CATSRDPASGETYEQYF.

The gene calls are TRBV19 and TRBJ1-5, with a possible D match to TRBD1 (5 bases). Trimming cost V 3 bases and J 7 bases, with 13 bases left between them. The germline V gene has CDR1 LNHDA and CDR2 SQIVND (reference sequence). The CDR3 extends over 14 amino acids. CDR3 sequence: CASSIGDGGQPQHF. CDR3 bases: TGTGCCAGTAGTATTGGGGACGGGGGGCAGCCCCAGCATTTT.

In this sample, this clone turned up once. This chain uses TRBV4-2 with TRBJ1-2, with D perhaps TRBD1 (5 bases). This CDR3 spans 16 amino acids. CDR1 is LGHNA, CDR2 YNFKEQ, per germline. Trimming took off 2 bases at V and 4 bases at J, with 17 bases between the two ends. The CDR3 DNA is TGTGCCAGCAGCCAATCCTGGGGGGAAGGGAGCTATGGCTACACCTTC. It translates to CASSQSWGEGSYGYTF.

This sequence joins TRBV5-1 and TRBJ2-7; a weak D match, TRBD1 (6 bases). The CDR3 is made up of 18 amino acids. Trimming removed 4 bases at V and 2 bases at J, with 25 bases between. Per the germline V gene, CDR1 is SGHRS and CDR2 is YFSETQ. The CDR3 DNA reads TGCGCCAGCAGCCACCTACAGGGCAGAACATTTTTTACCTACGAGCAGTACTTC. Its translation is CASSHLQGRTFFTYEQYF. The full variable domain, its missing parts supplied by reference TRBV5-1 and TRBJ2-7, is KAGVTQTPRYLIKTRGQQVTLSCSPISGHRSVSWYQQTPGQGLQFLFEYFSETQRNKGNFPGRFSGRQFSNSRSEMNVSTLELGDSALYLCASSHLQGRTFFTYEQYFGPGTRLTVT.

The rearrangement joins TRBV6-5 to TRBJ1-4; tentative D call: TRBD1 (6 bases). Germline lookup yields CDR1 MNHEY and CDR2 SVGAGI. V was pared by 4 bases and J by 10 bases, with 16 bases between. The CDR3 length is 14 residues. The CDR3 here is CASSLHREVGKLFF. DNA for the CDR3: TGTGCCAGCAGTTTGCACAGGGAAGTGGGAAAACTGTTTTTT.

The chain uses TRBV7-9 and TRBJ2-5; D is perhaps TRBD1 (5 bases). This CDR3 region has 18 residues. In germline, CDR1 is SEHNR, CDR2 FQNEAQ (reference sequence). V lost 4 bases and J lost 4, with 25 bases in between. CDR3 in amino acids: CASSSHPVTEMYLETQYF. DNA of the CDR3: TGTGCCAGCAGCTCTCACCCCGTGACAGAAATGTACCTAGAGACCCAGTACTTC.

The CDR3 protein is CASSFPPSEQYF. The DNA of the CDR3 is TGTGCCAGCAGTTTTCCCCCCAGCGAGCAGTACTTC. The rearrangement joins TRBV12-3 or TRBV12-4 to TRBJ2-7; no reliable D call. The germline V and J ends were trimmed by 3 bases and 6 bases, with 9 bases remaining between them. CDR3 length: 12 amino acids.

The gene calls are TRBV29-1 and TRBJ1-1; the D gene is possibly TRBD1 (6 bases). CDR1 and CDR2 (germline): SQVTM, ANQGSEA. This CDR3 contains 13 residues. Trimming left V 2 bases short and J 5 bases short, with 12 bases between. CDR3 coding DNA: TGCAGCGTTGAAACAGGGCGACGAACTGAAGCTTTCTTT. Residues: CSVETGRRTEAFF.

The CDR3 region has the DNA TGCGCCAGCAGCCCCGCAAACAGGGGGTTGAACACTGAAGCTTTCTTT. Amino acids: CASSPANRGLNTEAFF. The chain carries TRBV4-1 and TRBJ1-1; 8 positions agree with TRBD1. The J segment lost 0 bases and the V segment lost 4 bases, leaving 7 bases of the junction unmatched. The CDR3 length is 16 residues. CDR1 is MGHRA, CDR2 YSYEKL, per germline.

The J gene is TRBJ2-2, the V gene TRBV7-2, with D perhaps matching TRBD2 (6 bases). The CDR3 has 13 residues. In germline, CDR1 is SGHTA, CDR2 FQGNSA. Trimming removed 5 bases at V and 4 bases at J, with 8 bases between. The CDR3 loop is CASSLGGTGELFF. CDR3 nucleotide sequence: TGTGCCAGCAGCCTGGGGGGCACCGGGGAGCTGTTTTTT.

The CDR3 sequence: CASSSDSYNSPLHF. CDR3 in DNA: TGTGCCAGCAGCTCCGATAGCTATAATTCACCCCTCCACTTT. V and J are TRBV7-9 and TRBJ1-6; D is uncertain. Trimming took 4 bases from V and 3 from J, leaving 7 bases between them. The CDR3 contains 14 residues. The germline V gene has CDR1 SEHNR and CDR2 FQNEAQ (reference sequence).

This chain joins TRBV5-1 and TRBJ2-7; 8 nucleotides match TRBD1. The germline V gene has CDR1 SGHRS and CDR2 YFSETQ. V shed 0 bases and J 3 bases; nucleotides not matched to a gene: 11. The CDR3 contains 17 residues. This CDR3 reads CASSLEVRTGSYYEQYF. In nucleotides, the CDR3 is TGCGCCAGCAGCTTGGAAGTCCGGACAGGGAGCTACTACGAGCAGTACTTC.

This chain uses TRBV5-1 with TRBJ1-1, with 9 bases aligning to TRBD1. Germline trimming cut 4 bases from V and 11 bases from J; bases unmatched to any gene: 9. This CDR3 region has 13 residues. CDR1 is SGHRS and CDR2 is YFSETQ in the germline V gene. The CDR3 protein is CASSETGGRSAFF. The CDR3 coding sequence is TGCGCCAGCAGCGAGACAGGGGGTCGATCGGCTTTCTTT.